The clone carrying this TCR beta chain was seen once. Its specificity is unknown. This entry is derived from a study of cytomegalovirus exposure and HLA in healthy donors. About the study: In a later analysis, the approximately 120 validation repertoires were reported to have used the same platform as the 650 to 800 first-cohort repertoires.

The study's findings and limits: Listed as cytomegalovirus-associated were 164 TCR beta chains.

The method was immunoSEQ multiplex PCR; TCRdb's version includes in-frame clones alone and lacks a portion of them. The repertoire holds 130,000 or so clones, with around 89% as singletons. The receptor was derived from a woman in her thirties in good health and CMV-seropositive. The sample comprised PBMCs.

CDR3 coding DNA: TGTGCCAGCAGCTTCCTAGCGGTTAGCACAGATACGCAGTATTTT. It is translated as CASSFLAVSTDTQYF. The V and J genes are TRBV7-2 and TRBJ2-3; 7 bases agree with TRBD2. The length of the CDR3 is 15 residues. The trim removed 3 bases at V and 0 bases at J, leaving 3 bases unmatched. From germline, CDR1 is SGHTA and CDR2 FQGNSA.